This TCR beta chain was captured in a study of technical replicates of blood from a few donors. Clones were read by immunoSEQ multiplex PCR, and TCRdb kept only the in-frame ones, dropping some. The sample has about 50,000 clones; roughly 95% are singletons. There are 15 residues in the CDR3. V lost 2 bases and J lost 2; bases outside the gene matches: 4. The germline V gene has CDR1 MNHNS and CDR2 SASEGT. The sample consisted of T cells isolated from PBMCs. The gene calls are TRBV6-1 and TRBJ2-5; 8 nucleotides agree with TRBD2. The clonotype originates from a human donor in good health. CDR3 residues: CASSEISGVQETQYF. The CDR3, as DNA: TGTGCCAGCAGTGAAATTAGCGGGGTGCAAGAGACCCAGTACTTC.